This T cell receptor beta chain was observed in a study of radiotherapy plus CTLA-4 blockade in lung cancer. Across the study: Among all patients, roughly 19% showed objective responses, while roughly 28% had disease control.

Sequencing was performed with immunoSEQ multiplex PCR; in TCRdb, only in-frame clones are kept and a portion is missing. The sample lists about 38,000 clones, about 70% seen once, with less than 9% in the top ten. Comment on this clone: The target antigen is unknown.

Whole-study results and caveats: An expansion of tumor-derived TCR clones occurred in blood after radiotherapy plus ipilimumab. The best predictor of response was reported to be early blood T cell clone dynamics, with interferon-beta.

V was clipped by 3 bases and J by 1 base, with 9 bases between them. The CDR3 totals 14 residues. CDR1 and CDR2 from the germline V gene are SGHVS and FNYEAQ. Enrolled patients, whose metastatic non-small-cell lung cancer was chemo-refractory, received focal radiation plus CTLA-4 blockade with ipilimumab. The material was peripheral blood, obtained from a patient treated with radiotherapy plus ipilimumab. The sequence was obtained from a human donor with non-small cell lung cancer who had stable disease on radiotherapy plus ipilimumab. The chain joins TRBV7-6 to TRBJ1-1, with no clear D. CDR3 region: CASSFPGQNTEAFF. The CDR3 DNA sequence: TGTGCCAGCAGCTTCCCGGGCCAGAACACTGAAGCTTTCTTT.